Sequencing of this T cell receptor beta chain was carried out in a study of blood T cell repertoires in COVID-19. Study context: Samples came from the United States, Italy and Spain, spanning acute and convalescent COVID-19. T cells, B-cell-depleted T cells, or PBMCs provided the cDNA or gDNA that served as material.

The V and J ends lost 1 base and 8 bases respectively, with 9 bases between them. The CDR3 extends over 12 amino acids. The germline CDR1 and CDR2 sequences are LGHDT and YNNKEL (reference sequence). In the source study's methods: Amplifying reference gene primers gave estimates of nucleated cell counts. Only in-frame clones appear in the TCRdb table, and some are missing; sequencing was by immunoSEQ multiplex PCR. V and J calls and clone size are those listed in that table; D and trimming were worked out from the DNA. Found here are approximately 170,000 clones, about 83% of them singletons; the top ten hold roughly 2%.

The TCR comes from a woman of 80 years or more with acute or convalescent COVID-19. Source material: peripheral blood. This chain joins TRBV3-1 (or the pseudogene TRBV3-2) and TRBJ2-7; TRBD1 is a possible D gene (5 bases). The chain's CDR3 is CASSQGQGKQYF. DNA of the CDR3: TGTGCCAGCAGCCAAGGGCAGGGAAAGCAGTACTTC.